This is a list of T cell receptor beta chains from one sample in a study of CD8+CD57+ T cells in acquired aplastic anemia. TCRdb used MiXCR to reprocess the reads, holding one entry per CDR3 protein. The table shows around 150,000 distinct CDR3 sequences, with over 70% occurring only once. Input material: sorted CD4+, CD8+, or CD8+CD57+ T cells (not recorded which) from PBMCs. The receptors come from a human donor with aplastic anemia. Each CDR3 is given with its conserved first and last residue. Fields, in order: J gene, D gene, V gene, clone size, CDR3 DNA, CDR3 protein. D genes are given only for firm matches. Size values are once, few and many counts, or a class for expanded clones, and some rows have none.

TRBJ2-3,TRBD2,TRBV19,few,TGTGCCAGTAGTACGACTAGCGGGAGGTTAGCAGATACGCAGTATTTT,CASSTTSGRLADTQYF
TRBJ2-7,TRBD2,TRBV25-1,few,TGTGCCAGCAGTGAATCTGGTGCGGGAGGTTACGAGCAGTACTTC,CASSESGAGGYEQYF
TRBJ1-2,TRBD1,TRBV9,NA,TGTGCCAGCAGCGTAGAGGGGGCGCAGGTCCACACCTTC,CASSVEGAQVHTF
TRBJ2-7,NA,TRBV2,NA,TGTGCCAGCTGTAACGCAGGGGTGACAGGGCAGTACTTC,CASCNAGVTGQYF
TRBJ2-2,NA,TRBV6-1,NA,TGTGCCAGCAGTGAACCGGTGGGACCCGGGGAGCTGTTTTTT,CASSEPVGPGELFF
TRBJ2-7,NA,TRBV7-3,NA,TGTGCCAGCAGCCCTAGGGGGGGCTACGAGCAGTACTTC,CASSPRGGYEQYF
TRBJ2-2,NA,TRBV7-9,NA,TGTGCCAGCAGCAGGGCCATGAACACCGGGGAGCTGTTTTTT,CASSRAMNTGELFF
TRBJ2-7,NA,TRBV10-3,NA,TGTGCCATCAGTGATCCGGGGAGGACCTACGAGCAGTACTTC,CAISDPGRTYEQYF
TRBJ1-1,NA,TRBV5-5,NA,TGCGCCAGCAGCTTGCAGTCTCCGGCCACTGAAGCTTTCTTT,CASSLQSPATEAFF
TRBJ2-1,NA,TRBV20-1,NA,TGCAGCTACGGTAGCGGATACAATGAGCAGTTCTTC,CSYGSGYNEQFF
TRBJ2-5,TRBD2,TRBV11-3,NA,TGTGCCAGCAGCTCCCTAGCGGGGGGGCCCGAGACCCAGTACTTC,CASSSLAGGPETQYF
TRBJ2-1,NA,TRBV19,NA,TGTGCCAGTAGTATAAGCCCCGCCAAGGGGAATGAGCAGTTCTTC,CASSISPAKGNEQFF
TRBJ2-2,TRBD2,TRBV7-6,NA,TGTGCCAGCAGCCCTGCCGGCGGGGGAGGCACCGGGGAGCTGTTTTTT,CASSPAGGGGTGELFF
TRBJ2-3,TRBD1,TRBV7-2,NA,TGTGCCAGCAGCGAGGACAGGGGGCGAGGAGATACGCAGTATTTT,CASSEDRGRGDTQYF
TRBJ2-7,NA,TRBV7-3,NA,TGTGCCAGCAGCCTGTACGGCGAGCAGTACTTC,CASSLYGEQYF
TRBJ1-1,NA,TRBV19,NA,TGTGCCAGTAGTAAGGCGGGGGCGGCGAACACTGAAGCTTTCTTT,CASSKAGAANTEAFF
TRBJ2-5,TRBD1,TRBV11-3,many,TGTGCCAGCAGCTTAGCCACAGGGGGCCGGGAGACCCAGTACTTC,CASSLATGGRETQYF
TRBJ2-2,NA,TRBV11-2,NA,TGTGCCAGCAGCTTACACCTCGGGGAGCTGTTTTTT,CASSLHLGELFF
TRBJ2-3,NA,TRBV7-9,once,TGTGCCAGCAGCTTAGAACAGGATAGCTTGACGCAGTATTTT,CASSLEQDSLTQYF
TRBJ1-1,NA,TRBV19,NA,TGTGCCAGTACGCAGGCGACGAAACCGAGCGCTGAAGCTTTCTTT,CASTQATKPSAEAFF
TRBJ1-6,NA,TRBV28,many,TGTGCCAGCAGCACCGGGTGGCAGTCCGGGCCGATTGGGGATTCACCCCTCCACTTT,CASSTGWQSGPIGDSPLHF
TRBJ2-1,NA,TRBV19,NA,TGTGCCAGTAGTATAGGTGGGAGTTTCAATGAGCAGTTCTTC,CASSIGGSFNEQFF
TRBJ1-5,NA,TRBV7-9,once,TGTGCCAGCAGCTTAGTAAGTTGGGAGGGGAATCAGCCCCAGCATTTT,CASSLVSWEGNQPQHF
TRBJ1-1,NA,TRBV6-4,NA,TGTGCCAGCAGTTATCTTGCGACAGAAAACACTGAAGCTTTCTTT,CASSYLATENTEAFF
TRBJ2-7,NA,TRBV10-3,NA,TGTGCCATCGGAAGGCTAGCGCTTGGTAGCTCCTACGAGCAGTACTTC,CAIGRLALGSSYEQYF
TRBJ1-4,TRBD1,TRBV20-1,NA,TGCAGTGCTACACCACAGGGGGCTTATGAAAAACTGTTTTTT,CSATPQGAYEKLFF
TRBJ2-3,TRBD2,TRBV7-9,NA,TGTGCCAGCAGCTTGGACGGGAGGGCCGGAGATACGCAGTATTTT,CASSLDGRAGDTQYF
TRBJ2-7,TRBD2,TRBV5-1,once,TGCGCCAGCAGCTACACCTCCGGGACTAGCGACGAGCAGTACTTC,CASSYTSGTSDEQYF
TRBJ2-3,NA,TRBV29-1,NA,TGCAGCGCCGGTCGTCAGGGTGATACGCAGTATTTT,CSAGRQGDTQYF
TRBJ2-7,NA,TRBV24-1,NA,TGTGCCACCAGTTATCATCTGACAGCTTCCTACGAGCAGTACTTC,CATSYHLTASYEQYF
TRBJ2-7,NA,TRBV15,NA,TGTGCCACCAGCAGATGGGGGGGCCCGAGCTCCTTCTACGAGCAGTACTTC,CATSRWGGPSSFYEQYF
TRBJ1-1,NA,TRBV20-1,once,TGCAGTGCTAAAAGGGTACCTGAAGCTTTCTTT,CSAKRVPEAFF
TRBJ1-5,TRBD1,TRBV19,many,TGTGCCAGTGATGCGGGGACAGACCACAATCAGCCCCAGCATTTT,CASDAGTDHNQPQHF
TRBJ2-2,NA,TRBV5-6,NA,TGTGCCAGCAGCTTGGGGGGCCGAGGGGCCGGGGAGCTGTTTTTT,CASSLGGRGAGELFF
TRBJ1-1,NA,TRBV9,few,TGTGCCAGCAGCGTAGGTGGCGGAATGAACACTGAAGCTTTCTTT,CASSVGGGMNTEAFF
TRBJ2-5,NA,TRBV7-9,few,TGTGCCAGCAGCTTAAAGGGCCAGCCAAGGGAGACCCAGTACTTC,CASSLKGQPRETQYF
TRBJ2-5,NA,TRBV20-1,few,TGCAGTGCACGGGCCATCCAAGAGACCCAGTACTTC,CSARAIQETQYF